The rows below give T cell receptor beta chains drawn from one sample of a study of vaccination effects on CD4 cells after COVID-19. Their specific antigens are unknown. Sequencing was performed with immunoSEQ multiplex PCR; in TCRdb, only in-frame clones are kept and a portion is missing. The sample contains some 49,000 clones, 74% of which appear only once. Specimen: CD4+ T cells from PBMCs cultured without peptide, collected before COVID-19 vaccination. The receptors here all came from a human donor who had a prior SARS-CoV-2 infection. The CDR3 runs from the conserved cysteine through the conserved F or W. Fields, in order: J gene, clone size, V gene, D gene, CDR3 protein, CDR3 DNA. A D gene is named only where the DNA matches it firmly. Rows give clone size only sometimes, using once, few, many, or a class for an expanded clone.

TRBJ2-1,NA,TRBV9,NA,CASSLRGGGNYNEQFF,TGTGCCAGCAGCTTAAGGGGGGGCGGGAACTACAATGAGCAGTTCTTC
TRBJ2-7,NA,TRBV25-1,NA,CASSDWPGPEQYF,TGTGCCAGCAGTGATTGGCCAGGGCCCGAGCAGTACTTC
TRBJ2-6,NA,TRBV30,NA,CAWGGRVANVLTF,TGTGCCTGGGGGGGGCGGGTGGCCAACGTCCTGACTTTC
TRBJ1-1,NA,TRBV12-3/TRBV12-4,TRBD1,CASRGQPNTEAFF,TGTGCCAGCAGGGGACAGCCGAACACTGAAGCTTTCTTT
TRBJ2-2,NA,TRBV10-3,TRBD2,CAISESLLSGRYGGELFF,TGTGCCATCAGTGAGTCCCTCCTTAGCGGGAGATACGGCGGGGAGCTGTTTTTT
TRBJ1-1,NA,TRBV10-3,NA,CAISEGRSMNTEAFF,TGTGCCATCAGTGAGGGCAGATCCATGAACACTGAAGCTTTCTTT
TRBJ1-2,NA,TRBV3-1/TRBV3-2,NA,CASSYGQFVYGYTF,TGTGCCAGCAGCTACGGACAGTTCGTTTATGGCTACACCTTC
TRBJ1-6,NA,TRBV30,NA,CACVSRAYSPLHF,TGTGCCTGTGTGAGCAGGGCTTATTCACCCCTCCACTTT
TRBJ1-5,NA,TRBV2,NA,CASSEISPNQPQHF,TGTGCCAGCAGTGAAATTTCTCCTAATCAGCCCCAGCATTTT
TRBJ2-7,NA,TRBV5-1,TRBD1,CASSPGTGSLEQYF,TGCGCCAGCAGCCCCGGGACAGGGTCTCTCGAGCAGTACTTC
TRBJ1-2,NA,TRBV9,NA,CASRGHRNYGYTF,TGTGCCAGCCGGGGGCATAGGAACTATGGCTACACCTTC
TRBJ1-5,once,TRBV19,NA,CASRGGVGNQPQHF,TGTGCCAGTAGGGGGGGGGTTGGCAATCAGCCCCAGCATTTT
TRBJ2-1,NA,TRBV7-6,TRBD1,CASSPQPGGQFF,TGTGCCAGCAGCCCCCAGCCAGGGGGTCAGTTCTTC
TRBJ1-4,NA,TRBV4-2,TRBD1,CASSQLLVTGTSEKLFF,TGTGCCAGCAGCCAACTTCTAGTGACAGGGACGAGTGAAAAACTGTTTTTT
TRBJ2-1,NA,TRBV18,TRBD1,CASSPPSGTGGSLYGFF,TGTGCCAGCTCACCACCGTCTGGGACAGGGGGCTCATTATATGGGTTCTTC
TRBJ2-2,NA,TRBV7-3,TRBD1,CASSQGQGVAGELFF,TGTGCCAGCAGCCAGGGACAGGGGGTCGCCGGGGAGCTGTTTTTT
TRBJ1-2,NA,TRBV19,NA,CASSDPRGGRVNYGYTF,TGTGCCAGTAGCGACCCGAGAGGCGGCAGGGTAAACTATGGCTACACCTTC
TRBJ1-1,NA,TRBV28,NA,CASIRGADTEAFF,TGTGCCAGCATTCGGGGGGCGGACACTGAAGCTTTCTTT
TRBJ1-2,NA,TRBV7-2,NA,CASSLRVGNYGYTF,TGTGCCAGCAGCTTGAGGGTAGGCAACTATGGCTACACCTTC
TRBJ2-7,NA,TRBV4-2,NA,CASSQEFAGPSSYEQYF,TGTGCCAGCAGCCAAGAGTTTGCCGGACCGAGCTCCTACGAGCAGTACTTC